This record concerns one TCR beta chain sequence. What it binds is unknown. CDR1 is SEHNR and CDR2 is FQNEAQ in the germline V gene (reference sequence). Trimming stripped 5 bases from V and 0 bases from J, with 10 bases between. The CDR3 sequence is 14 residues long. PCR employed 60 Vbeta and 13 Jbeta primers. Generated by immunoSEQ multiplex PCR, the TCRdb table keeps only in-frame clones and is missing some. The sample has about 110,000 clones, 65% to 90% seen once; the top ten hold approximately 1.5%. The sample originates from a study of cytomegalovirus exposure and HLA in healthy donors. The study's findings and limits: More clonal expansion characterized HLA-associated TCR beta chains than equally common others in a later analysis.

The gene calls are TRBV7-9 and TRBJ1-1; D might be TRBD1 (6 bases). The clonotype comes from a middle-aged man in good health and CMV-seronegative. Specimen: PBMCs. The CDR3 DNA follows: TGTGCCAGCAGCCGGACAGACCTGAACACTGAAGCTTTCTTT. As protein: CASSRTDLNTEAFF.